This TCR beta chain derives from a study of Graves' ophthalmopathy and Graves' hyperthyroidism. This clonotype was seen many times. The antigen is unknown. The sequenced template was RNA, covering the TCR beta CDR3 region. HTBI-primed RT-PCR formed the first round, and a multiplex PCR formed the second. TCRdb called the multiplex PCR reads again in MiXCR, with one record for every CDR3 protein. The table records under 400,000 distinct CDR3 sequences, roughly 16% of them present only once. Notes on the study in general: Blood also harbored most expanded thyroid clonotypes above 0.001 frequency.

Per the germline V gene, CDR1 is DFQATT and CDR2 is SNEGSKA (reference sequence). The CDR3 totals 15 residues. With 3 bases removed from V and 0 bases from J, the gap between germline ends came to 15 bases. Input material: peripheral blood. V usage is TRBV20-1 and J usage is TRBJ2-7, with D possibly being TRBD2 (6 bases). This sequence originates from an adult man with Graves' ophthalmopathy. CDR3 loop: CSASRGLSVSYEQYF. CDR3 DNA: TGCAGTGCTAGCCGGGGACTTTCCGTCTCCTACGAGCAGTACTTC.